These 7 T cell receptor beta chains originate from one sample sequenced in a study of CD8+CD57+ T cells in acquired aplastic anemia. TCR beta VDJ and CDR3 were profiled, and genomic DNA was the template. TCRdb re-analysed the reads in MiXCR, keeping a single row per CDR3 protein. The sample has about 240,000 distinct CDR3 sequences, around 45% seen once. The patients chosen for sequencing had shown expansion of CD8+CD57+ cells (detected by flow cytometry). Sequenced sample: sorted CD4+, CD8+, or CD8+CD57+ T cells (not recorded which) from PBMCs. Receptors originate from a human donor with aplastic anemia.

J is TRBJ1-5 and V is TRBV9; possible D gene TRBD1, 6 bases. Per germline, CDR1 SGDLS and CDR2 YYNGEE. There are 16 residues in the CDR3. V lost 0 bases and J 11 bases, leaving 21 bases between the germline ends. The CDR3 nucleotides read TGTGCCAGCAGCGTAGCAGCCGGGGACATACAAGAGACCCAGCATTTT. Protein: CASSVAAGDIQETQHF.

Ten or more counts support this clonotype. V gene TRBV7-6 combines with J gene TRBJ2-7; D perhaps matches TRBD2 (7 bases). The CDR3 is made up of 13 amino acids. CDR1 is SGHVS, CDR2 FNYEAQ, per germline. V was trimmed by 5 bases and J by 6 bases, leaving 14 bases between them. The CDR3 DNA is TGTGCCAGCAGCCTCGAGGCGGGGGCCGAGCAGTACTTC. It translates to CASSLEAGAEQYF. Combining the CDR3 with reference TRBV7-6 and TRBJ2-7 gives the whole variable domain GAGVSQSPRYKVTKRGQDVALRCDPISGHVSLYWYRQALGQGPEFLTYFNYEAQQDKSGLPNDRFSAERPEGSISTLTIQRTEQRDSAMYRCASSLEAGAEQYFGPGTRLTVT.

The V and J genes are TRBV5-1 and TRBJ1-1; D is unclear. Per the germline V gene, CDR1 is SGHRS and CDR2 is YFSETQ. The CDR3 runs 13 residues. V was shortened by 4 bases and J by 3 bases, with 10 bases between the two germline ends. CDR3 sequence reads: CASSLGRHTEAFF. The CDR3 DNA reads as TGCGCCAGCAGCCTAGGACGGCACACTGAAGCTTTCTTT.

This clonotype was seen at least ten times. The rearrangement joins TRBV30 to TRBJ2-1; tentative D call: TRBD1 (6 bases). The CDR3 totals 12 residues. Germline V gene lookup returns CDR1 GTSNPN and CDR2 SVGIG (reference sequence). Deletions cut 4 bases from V and 8 bases from J, with 12 bases between. CDR3 nucleotides: TGTGCCTGGACACCGACAGGTCATGAGCAGTTCTTC. Amino acids: CAWTPTGHEQFF.

This clonotype was counted a few times. The chain joins TRBV27 to TRBJ1-5; 8 bases align to TRBD1. Germline V lookup: CDR1 MNHEY, CDR2 SMNVEV (reference sequence). V was pared by 6 bases and J by 4 bases, with 8 bases of the junction left unmatched. This CDR3 contains 15 residues. The CDR3 is CASSQGAVGNQPQHF. The CDR3, as DNA: TGTGCCAGCAGCCAGGGGGCGGTTGGGAATCAGCCCCAGCATTTT.

This clonotype was counted at least ten times. This rearrangement joins TRBV19 to TRBJ2-1, with 9 bases fitting TRBD2. The CDR3 consists of 16 residues. Per germline, CDR1 LNHDA and CDR2 SQIVND (reference sequence). Trimming removed 0 bases from V and 4 bases from J; junction bases left unmatched: 4. The CDR3 DNA reads as TGTGCCAGTAGTATAGATGGCGGGGGGGCTTACAATGAGCAGTTCTTC. It encodes CASSIDGGGAYNEQFF.

The sample holds one count of this clonotype. This chain links TRBV19 with TRBJ1-3, with a tentative D call TRBD1 (6 bases). Trimming shortened V by 5 bases and J by 0 bases, and 14 bases separated the two germline ends. The CDR3 length is 16 residues. From germline, CDR1 is LNHDA and CDR2 SQIVND (reference sequence). The CDR3 is CASSSQGSSSGNTIYF. CDR3 nucleotide sequence: TGTGCCAGTAGTTCTCAGGGGTCCAGCTCTGGAAACACCATATATTTT.